These T cell receptor beta chains were read from a single sample in a study of control samples from healthy donors and cancer patients. Data came from immunoSEQ multiplex PCR; TCRdb stores just in-frame clones and leaves some out. The table for this sample gives some 180,000 clones. The sequenced sample was blood. All receptors come from a woman in her 30s in good health. Both conserved end residues are part of each CDR3. Each record gives: D gene, J gene, V gene, CDR3 DNA, CDR3 protein. The D gene is left open where the match is weak.

d_gene: .; j_gene: TRBJ1-2; v_gene: TRBV18; CDR3nt: TGTGCCAGCTCACCACCGAGCAGCGAGGGCTACACCTTC; CDR3aa: CASSPPSSEGYTF
d_gene: TRBD2; j_gene: TRBJ2-2; v_gene: TRBV3-1/TRBV3-2; CDR3nt: TGTGCCAGCAGCCAACGCTGGGGGGGTACCGGGGAGCTGTTTTTT; CDR3aa: CASSQRWGGTGELFF
d_gene: .; j_gene: TRBJ1-3; v_gene: TRBV28; CDR3nt: TGTGCCAGCAGTTTCTGGGAATCTGGAAACACCATATATTTT; CDR3aa: CASSFWESGNTIYF
d_gene: .; j_gene: TRBJ2-5; v_gene: TRBV5-4; CDR3nt: TGTGCCAGCAGTCCCCCCCCGGGGGGCGGGGGAGAAGAGACCCAGTACTTC; CDR3aa: CASSPPPGGGGEETQYF
d_gene: TRBD1; j_gene: TRBJ2-7; v_gene: TRBV11-2; CDR3nt: TGTGCCAGCAGCTTGGGGACAGGACCGTCTTACGAGCAGTACTTC; CDR3aa: CASSLGTGPSYEQYF
d_gene: TRBD1; j_gene: TRBJ2-2; v_gene: TRBV11-1; CDR3nt: TGTGCCAGCAGGGACAGGGTCCGCACCGGGGAGCTGTTTTTT; CDR3aa: CASRDRVRTGELFF
d_gene: .; j_gene: TRBJ2-3; v_gene: TRBV4-2; CDR3nt: TGTGCCAGCAGCCAAGAGCTCACAGATACGCAGTATTTT; CDR3aa: CASSQELTDTQYF
d_gene: .; j_gene: TRBJ2-7; v_gene: TRBV4-1; CDR3nt: TGCGCCAGCAGCCCCTTGGCGGGGGCCTCCTACGAGCAGTACTTC; CDR3aa: CASSPLAGASYEQYF
d_gene: .; j_gene: TRBJ1-5; v_gene: TRBV29-1; CDR3nt: TGCAGCGTTGCTGGTGGCTCCGGGGGGAATCAGCCCCAGCATTTT; CDR3aa: CSVAGGSGGNQPQHF
d_gene: .; j_gene: TRBJ2-7; v_gene: TRBV14; CDR3nt: TGTGCCAGCAGCCAAGCGACCTCCACGTTACACCTGAGCTCCTACGAGCAGTACTTC; CDR3aa: CASSQATSTLHLSSYEQYF
d_gene: TRBD1; j_gene: TRBJ1-2; v_gene: TRBV6-5; CDR3nt: TGTGCCAGCAGTTACGGGACAGGGGGTTTTGGCTACACCTTC; CDR3aa: CASSYGTGGFGYTF
d_gene: TRBD1; j_gene: TRBJ1-4; v_gene: TRBV7-9; CDR3nt: TGTGCCAGCAGCCCGGTCGGAACAGGGGGGAGGGATGAAAAACTGTTTTTT; CDR3aa: CASSPVGTGGRDEKLFF
d_gene: .; j_gene: TRBJ2-3; v_gene: TRBV5-1; CDR3nt: TGCGCCAGCAAATACGAGAACACAGATACGCAGTATTTT; CDR3aa: CASKYENTDTQYF
d_gene: .; j_gene: TRBJ2-7; v_gene: TRBV6-1; CDR3nt: TGTGCCAGCAGTGATAGGGATGGGCCCTACGAGCAGTACTTC; CDR3aa: CASSDRDGPYEQYF
d_gene: TRBD1; j_gene: TRBJ2-4; v_gene: TRBV5-1; CDR3nt: TGCGCCAGCAGGCCGGGACAGGGGACTCTCCTAGCCAAAAACATTCAGTACTTC; CDR3aa: CASRPGQGTLLAKNIQYF
d_gene: .; j_gene: TRBJ2-7; v_gene: TRBV6-5; CDR3nt: TGTGCCAGCAGTTACGGGACACCATACGAGCAGTACTTC; CDR3aa: CASSYGTPYEQYF
d_gene: .; j_gene: TRBJ2-7; v_gene: TRBV5-1; CDR3nt: TGCGCCAGCAGCCCCGGGAATGAGCAGTACTTC; CDR3aa: CASSPGNEQYF
d_gene: .; j_gene: TRBJ1-5; v_gene: TRBV21-1; CDR3nt: TGTGCCAGCAGCAAAGCCAGGGTCAATCAGCCCCAGCATTTT; CDR3aa: CASSKARVNQPQHF
d_gene: .; j_gene: TRBJ2-3; v_gene: TRBV10-1; CDR3nt: TGCGCCAGCAGTGAGTCCCCGGGGAGCACAGATACGCAGTATTTT; CDR3aa: CASSESPGSTDTQYF
d_gene: TRBD1; j_gene: TRBJ1-1; v_gene: TRBV18; CDR3nt: TGTGCCAGCTCACAAGCTGCCGGGACAGGGGGACCGAACACTGAAGCTTTCTTT; CDR3aa: CASSQAAGTGGPNTEAFF